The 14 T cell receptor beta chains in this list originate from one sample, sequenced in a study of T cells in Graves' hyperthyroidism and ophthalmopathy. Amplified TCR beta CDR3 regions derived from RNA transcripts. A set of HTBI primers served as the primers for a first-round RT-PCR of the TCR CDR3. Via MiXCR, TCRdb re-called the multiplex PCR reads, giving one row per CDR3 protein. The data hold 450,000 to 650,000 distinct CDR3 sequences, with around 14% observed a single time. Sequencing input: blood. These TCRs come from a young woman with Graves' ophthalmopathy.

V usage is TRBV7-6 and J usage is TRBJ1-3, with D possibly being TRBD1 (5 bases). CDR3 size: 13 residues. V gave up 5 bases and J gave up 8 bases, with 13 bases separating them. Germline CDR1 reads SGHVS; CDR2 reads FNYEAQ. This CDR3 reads CASSQGLVDTIYF. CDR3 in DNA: TGTGCCAGCAGCCAGGGTTTAGTAGACACCATATATTTT.

The CDR3 here is CSVKTSANSYEQYF. CDR3 DNA: TGCAGCGTCAAGACTAGCGCGAACTCCTACGAGCAGTACTTC. The genes are TRBV29-1 and TRBJ2-7; 8 nucleotides align to TRBD2. Looked up from germline, CDR1 is SQVTM and CDR2 is ANQGSEA. The V and J ends lost 6 bases and 0 bases, in that order; junction bases with no gene match: 7. CDR3 length: 14 amino acids.

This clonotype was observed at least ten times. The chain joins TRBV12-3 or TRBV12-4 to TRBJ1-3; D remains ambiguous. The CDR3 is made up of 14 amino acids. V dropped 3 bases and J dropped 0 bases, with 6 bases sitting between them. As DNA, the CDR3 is TGTGCCAGCAGTTTTAGCCGCTCTGGAAACACCATATATTTT. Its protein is CASSFSRSGNTIYF.

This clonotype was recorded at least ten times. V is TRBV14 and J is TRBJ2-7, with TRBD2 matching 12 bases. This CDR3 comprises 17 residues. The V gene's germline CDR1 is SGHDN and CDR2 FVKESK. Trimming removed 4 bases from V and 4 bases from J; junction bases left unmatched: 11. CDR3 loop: CASSRFRTGTSGYEQYF. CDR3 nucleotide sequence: TGTGCCAGCAGCCGCTTTCGGACCGGGACTAGCGGGTACGAGCAGTACTTC.

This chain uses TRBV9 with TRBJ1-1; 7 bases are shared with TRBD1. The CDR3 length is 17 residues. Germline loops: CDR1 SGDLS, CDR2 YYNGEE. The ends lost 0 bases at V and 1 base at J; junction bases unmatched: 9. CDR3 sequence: CASSVVGVGQANTEAFF. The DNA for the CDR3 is TGTGCCAGCAGCGTAGTCGGTGTCGGACAGGCGAACACTGAAGCTTTCTTT.

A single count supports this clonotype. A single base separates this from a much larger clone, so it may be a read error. This CDR3 reads CASSSGTGQEWDGYTF. CDR3 sequence (DNA): TGCGCCAGCAGCTCCGGGACAGGGCAAGAGTGGGATGGCTACACCTTC. The chain couples TRBV5-1 to TRBJ1-2, with 9 bases matching TRBD1. Germline V gives CDR1 SGHRS, CDR2 YFSETQ. The CDR3 extends over 16 amino acids. The V gene end was trimmed by 3 bases and the J gene end by 6 bases; junction bases not matched to a gene: 12.

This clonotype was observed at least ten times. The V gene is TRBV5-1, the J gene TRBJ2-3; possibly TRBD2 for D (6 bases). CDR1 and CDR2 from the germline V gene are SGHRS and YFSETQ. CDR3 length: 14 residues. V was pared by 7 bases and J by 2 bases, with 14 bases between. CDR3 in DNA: TGCGCCAGCGGGCCGAGGACTATCACAGATACGCAGTATTTT. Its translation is CASGPRTITDTQYF.

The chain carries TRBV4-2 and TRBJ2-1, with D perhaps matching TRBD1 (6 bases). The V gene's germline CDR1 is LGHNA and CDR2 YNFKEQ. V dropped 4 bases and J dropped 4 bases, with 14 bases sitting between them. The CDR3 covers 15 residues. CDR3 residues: CASSPRDTPYNEQFF. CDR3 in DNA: TGTGCCAGCAGCCCTCGGGACACACCTTACAATGAGCAGTTCTTC.

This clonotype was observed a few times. CDR3 sequence (DNA): TGCGCCAGCAGCCAAGGCGGGCTGGATGAAAAACTGTTTTTT. Protein product: CASSQGGLDEKLFF. This chain joins TRBV4-1 and TRBJ1-4, with D uncertain. This CDR3 has 14 residues. V lost 1 base and J 6 bases, leaving 9 bases between the germline ends. In germline, CDR1 is MGHRA, CDR2 YSYEKL.

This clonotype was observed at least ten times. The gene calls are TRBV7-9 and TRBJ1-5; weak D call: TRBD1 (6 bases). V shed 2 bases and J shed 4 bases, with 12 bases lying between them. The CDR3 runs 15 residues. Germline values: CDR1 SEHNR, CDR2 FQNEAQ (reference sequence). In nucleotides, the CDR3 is TGTGCCAGCAGCTTAACGGACAGCGAGAATCAGCCCCAGCATTTT. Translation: CASSLTDSENQPQHF.

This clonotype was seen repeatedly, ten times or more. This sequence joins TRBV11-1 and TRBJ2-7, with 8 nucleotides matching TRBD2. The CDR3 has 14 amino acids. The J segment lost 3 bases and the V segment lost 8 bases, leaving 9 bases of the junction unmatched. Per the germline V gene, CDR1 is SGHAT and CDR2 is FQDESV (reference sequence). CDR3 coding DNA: TGTGCCAGCGCACCGGGGGGGGTCCTCTACGAGCAGTACTTC. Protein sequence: CASAPGGVLYEQYF.

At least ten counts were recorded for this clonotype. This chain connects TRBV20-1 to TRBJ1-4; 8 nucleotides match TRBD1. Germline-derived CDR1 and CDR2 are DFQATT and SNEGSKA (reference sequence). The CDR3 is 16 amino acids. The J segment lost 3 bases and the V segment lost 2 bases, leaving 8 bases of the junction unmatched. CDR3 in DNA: TGCAGTGCTAGAAAAAGTACAGGGGGAGCTAATGAAAAACTGTTTTTT. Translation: CSARKSTGGANEKLFF.

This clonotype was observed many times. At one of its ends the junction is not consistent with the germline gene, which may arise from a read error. The CDR3 is CASSLDGLAGGETQYF. CDR3 DNA sequence: TGTGCTAGCAGCCTCGACGGGCTAGCGGGTGGAGAGACCCAGTACTTC. The rearrangement links TRBV7-7 to TRBJ2-5; 8 nucleotides line up with TRBD2. Germline CDR1 SSHAT, CDR2 FNYEAQ (reference sequence). The CDR3 covers 16 residues. Drawing the rest from reference TRBV7-7 and TRBJ2-5, the complete variable domain is GAGVSQSPRYKVTKRGQDVTLRCDPISSHATLYWYQQALGQGPEFLTYFNYEAQPDKSGLPSDRFSAERPEGSISTLTIQRTEQRDSAMYRCASSLDGLAGGETQYFGPGTRLLVL.

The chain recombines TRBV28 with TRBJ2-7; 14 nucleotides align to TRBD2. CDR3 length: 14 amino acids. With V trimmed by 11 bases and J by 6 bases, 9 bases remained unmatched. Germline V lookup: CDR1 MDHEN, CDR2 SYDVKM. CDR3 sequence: CASKPGTSGSEQYF. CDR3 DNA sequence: TGTGCCTCAAAGCCCGGGACTAGCGGGAGCGAGCAGTACTTC.